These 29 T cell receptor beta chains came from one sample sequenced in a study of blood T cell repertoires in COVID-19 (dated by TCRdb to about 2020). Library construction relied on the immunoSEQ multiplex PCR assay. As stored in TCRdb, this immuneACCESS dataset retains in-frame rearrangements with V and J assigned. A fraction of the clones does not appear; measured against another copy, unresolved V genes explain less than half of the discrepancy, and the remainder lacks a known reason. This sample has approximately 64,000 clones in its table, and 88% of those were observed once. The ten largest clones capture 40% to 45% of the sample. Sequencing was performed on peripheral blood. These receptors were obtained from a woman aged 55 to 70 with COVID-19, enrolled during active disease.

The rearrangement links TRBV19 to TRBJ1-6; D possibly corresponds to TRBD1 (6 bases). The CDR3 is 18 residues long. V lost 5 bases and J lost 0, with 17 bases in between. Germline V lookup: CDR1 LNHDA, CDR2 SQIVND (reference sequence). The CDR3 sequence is CASSGGPGQSSYNSPLHF. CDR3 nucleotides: TGTGCCAGTAGTGGGGGCCCGGGACAAAGCTCCTATAATTCACCCCTCCACTTT.

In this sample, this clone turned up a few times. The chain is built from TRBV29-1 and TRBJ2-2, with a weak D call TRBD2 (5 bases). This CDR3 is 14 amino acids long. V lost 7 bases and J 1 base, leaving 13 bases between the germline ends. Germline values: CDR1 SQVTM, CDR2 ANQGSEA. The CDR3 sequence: CSALASGNTGELFF. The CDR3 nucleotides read TGCAGCGCGTTGGCCAGCGGGAACACCGGGGAGCTGTTTTTT.

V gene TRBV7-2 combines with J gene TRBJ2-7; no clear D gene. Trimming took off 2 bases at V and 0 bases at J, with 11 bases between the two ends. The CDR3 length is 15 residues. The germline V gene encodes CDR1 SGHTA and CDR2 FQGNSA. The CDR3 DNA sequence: TGTGCCAGCAGCTTACCGGCACTAAGCTCCTACGAGCAGTACTTC. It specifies CASSLPALSSYEQYF. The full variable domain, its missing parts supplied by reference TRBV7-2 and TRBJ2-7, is GAGVSQSPSNKVTEKGKDVELRCDPISGHTALYWYRQSLGQGLEFLIYFQGNSAPDKSGLPSDRFSAERTGGSVSTLTIQRTQQEDSAVYLCASSLPALSSYEQYFGPGTRLTVT.

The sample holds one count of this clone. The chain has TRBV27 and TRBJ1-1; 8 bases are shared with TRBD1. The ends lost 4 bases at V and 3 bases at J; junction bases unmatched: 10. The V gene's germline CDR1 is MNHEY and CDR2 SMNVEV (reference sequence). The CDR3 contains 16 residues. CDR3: CASSSGQGVGDTEAFF. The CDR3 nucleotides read TGTGCCAGCAGTTCCGGACAGGGAGTAGGGGACACTGAAGCTTTCTTT.

The CDR3 here is CASSLEYRGYEQYF. CDR3 in DNA: TGTGCCAGCAGCTTAGAATACAGGGGATACGAGCAGTACTTC. The gene calls are TRBV11-2 and TRBJ2-7, with 7 bases identical to TRBD1. The CDR3 extends over 14 amino acids. Germline assignment: CDR1 SGHAT and CDR2 FQNNGV. Losses at the gene ends were 0 bases for V and 4 bases for J; bases not matched to a gene: 3.

In DNA, the CDR3 is TGTGCCAGTAGTACTCAGGGTTTTAGCAATCAGCCCCAGCATTTT. Its translation is CASSTQGFSNQPQHF. The V call is TRBV19, the J call TRBJ1-5; D may be TRBD1 (5 bases). The length of the CDR3 is 15 residues. The V and J ends lost 4 bases and 0 bases respectively, with 10 bases between them. Per germline, CDR1 LNHDA and CDR2 SQIVND (reference sequence).

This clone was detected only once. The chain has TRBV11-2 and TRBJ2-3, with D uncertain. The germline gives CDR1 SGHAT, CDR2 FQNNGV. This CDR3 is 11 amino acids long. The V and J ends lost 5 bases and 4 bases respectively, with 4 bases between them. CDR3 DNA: TGTGCCAGCAGCATCGCAGATACGCAGTATTTT. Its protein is CASSIADTQYF.

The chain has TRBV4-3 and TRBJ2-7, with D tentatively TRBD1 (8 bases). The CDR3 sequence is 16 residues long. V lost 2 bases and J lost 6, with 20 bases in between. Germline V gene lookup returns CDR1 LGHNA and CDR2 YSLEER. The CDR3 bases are TGCGCCAGCAGCCAATGGAGGGGGGGGACAGGCTCCGAGCAGTACTTC. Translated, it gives CASSQWRGGTGSEQYF.

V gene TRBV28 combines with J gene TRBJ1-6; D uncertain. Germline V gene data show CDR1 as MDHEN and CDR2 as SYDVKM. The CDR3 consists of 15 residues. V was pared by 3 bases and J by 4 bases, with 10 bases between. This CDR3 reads CASSFGQVYNSPLHF. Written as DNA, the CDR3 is TGTGCCAGCAGTTTTGGCCAGGTATATAATTCACCCCTCCACTTT.

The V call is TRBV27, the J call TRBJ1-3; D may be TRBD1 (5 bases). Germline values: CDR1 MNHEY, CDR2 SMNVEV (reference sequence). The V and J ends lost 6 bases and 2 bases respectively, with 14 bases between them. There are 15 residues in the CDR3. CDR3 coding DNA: TGTGCCAGCAGCCTCAGGGTTAGTCCTGGAAACACCATATATTTT. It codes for CASSLRVSPGNTIYF.

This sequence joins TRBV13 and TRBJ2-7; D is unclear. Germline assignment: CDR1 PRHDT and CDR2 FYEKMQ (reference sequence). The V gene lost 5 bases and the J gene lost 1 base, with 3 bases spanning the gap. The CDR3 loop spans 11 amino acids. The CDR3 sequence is CASSHSYEQYF. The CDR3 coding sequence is TGTGCCAGCAGCCATTCCTACGAGCAGTACTTC.

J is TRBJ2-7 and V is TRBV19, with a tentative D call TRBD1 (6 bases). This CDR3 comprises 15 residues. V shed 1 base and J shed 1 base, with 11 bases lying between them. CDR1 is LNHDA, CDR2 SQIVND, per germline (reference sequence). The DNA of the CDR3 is TGTGCCAGTAGTATAGCGGACAGCCAGTCCTACGAGCAGTACTTC. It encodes CASSIADSQSYEQYF.

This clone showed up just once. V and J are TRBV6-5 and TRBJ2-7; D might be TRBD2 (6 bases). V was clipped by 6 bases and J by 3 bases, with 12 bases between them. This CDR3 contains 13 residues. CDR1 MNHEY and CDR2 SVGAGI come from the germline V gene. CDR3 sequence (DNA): TGTGCCAGCAGGGAGGGCCTCGGCTACGAGCAGTACTTC. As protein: CASREGLGYEQYF.

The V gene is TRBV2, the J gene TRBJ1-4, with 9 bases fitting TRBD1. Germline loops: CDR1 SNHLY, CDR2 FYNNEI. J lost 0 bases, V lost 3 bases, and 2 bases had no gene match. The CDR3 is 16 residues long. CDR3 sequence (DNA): TGTGCCAGCAGTGAGGGGACAGGGTCAACTAATGAAAAACTGTTTTTT. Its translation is CASSEGTGSTNEKLFF.

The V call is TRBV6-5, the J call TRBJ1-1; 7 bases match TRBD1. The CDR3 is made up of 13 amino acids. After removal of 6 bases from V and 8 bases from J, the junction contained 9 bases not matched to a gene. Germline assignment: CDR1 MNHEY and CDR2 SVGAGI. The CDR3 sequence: CASSQRQGSEAFF. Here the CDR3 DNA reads TGTGCCAGCAGCCAAAGACAGGGATCAGAAGCTTTCTTT.

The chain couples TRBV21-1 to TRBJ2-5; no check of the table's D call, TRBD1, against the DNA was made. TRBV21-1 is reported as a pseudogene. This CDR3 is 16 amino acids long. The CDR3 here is CASSKVHNRGGETQYF. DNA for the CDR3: TGTGCCAGCAGCAAAGTGCACAACAGGGGTGGGGAGACCCAGTACTTC.

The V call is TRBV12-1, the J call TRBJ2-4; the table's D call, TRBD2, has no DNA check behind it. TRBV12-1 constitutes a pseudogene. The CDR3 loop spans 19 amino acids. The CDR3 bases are TGTGCCAGCAGCTCTAGACTAGCGGAGGGGGGCGTAGGCAAAAACATTCAGTACTTC. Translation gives CASSSRLAEGGVGKNIQYF.

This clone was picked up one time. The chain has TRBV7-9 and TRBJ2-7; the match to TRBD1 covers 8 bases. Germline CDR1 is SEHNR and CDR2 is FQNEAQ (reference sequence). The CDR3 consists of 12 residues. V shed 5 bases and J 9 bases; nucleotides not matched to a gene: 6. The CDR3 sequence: CASSPDRARQYF. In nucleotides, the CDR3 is TGTGCCAGCAGCCCGGACAGGGCCAGGCAGTACTTC.

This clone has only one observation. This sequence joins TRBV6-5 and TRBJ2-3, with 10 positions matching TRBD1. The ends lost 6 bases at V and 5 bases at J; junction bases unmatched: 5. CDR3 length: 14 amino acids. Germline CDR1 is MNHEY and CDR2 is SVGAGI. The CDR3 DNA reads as TGTGCCAGCAGCCGGGACAGGGGAAGAGATACGCAGTATTTT. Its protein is CASSRDRGRDTQYF.

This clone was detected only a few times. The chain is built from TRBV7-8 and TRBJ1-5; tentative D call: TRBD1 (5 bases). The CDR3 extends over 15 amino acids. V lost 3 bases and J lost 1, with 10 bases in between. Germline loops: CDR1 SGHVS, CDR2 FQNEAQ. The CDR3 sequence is CASSFGRTSNQPQHF. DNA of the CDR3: TGTGCCAGCAGCTTTGGACGGACAAGCAATCAGCCCCAGCATTTT.

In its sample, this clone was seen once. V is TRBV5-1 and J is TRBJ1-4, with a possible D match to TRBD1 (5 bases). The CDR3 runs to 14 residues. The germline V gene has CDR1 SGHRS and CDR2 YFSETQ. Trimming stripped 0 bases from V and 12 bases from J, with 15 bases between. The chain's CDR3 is CASSLVQGRNELFF. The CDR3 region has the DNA TGCGCCAGCAGCTTGGTGCAGGGAAGGAACGAACTGTTTTTT.

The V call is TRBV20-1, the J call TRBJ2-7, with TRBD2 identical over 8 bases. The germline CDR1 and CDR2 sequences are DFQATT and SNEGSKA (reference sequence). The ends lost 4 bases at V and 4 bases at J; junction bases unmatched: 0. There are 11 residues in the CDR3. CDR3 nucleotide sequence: TGCAGTGCTAAGCGGGAGTACGAGCAGTACTTC. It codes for CSAKREYEQYF.

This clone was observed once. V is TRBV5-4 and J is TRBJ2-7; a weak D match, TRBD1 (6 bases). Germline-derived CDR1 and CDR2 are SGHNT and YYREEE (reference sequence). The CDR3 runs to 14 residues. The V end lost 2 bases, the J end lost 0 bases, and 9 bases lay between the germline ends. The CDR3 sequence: CASSFGDNSYEQYF. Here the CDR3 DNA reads TGTGCCAGCAGCTTTGGGGACAACTCCTACGAGCAGTACTTC.

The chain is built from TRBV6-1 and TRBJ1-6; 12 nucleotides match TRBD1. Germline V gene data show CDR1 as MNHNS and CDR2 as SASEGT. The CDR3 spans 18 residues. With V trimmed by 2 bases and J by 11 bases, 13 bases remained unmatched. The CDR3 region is CASSESALGDRGLPPLHF. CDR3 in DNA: TGTGCCAGCAGTGAAAGTGCTTTAGGGGACAGGGGGCTTCCACCCCTCCACTTT.

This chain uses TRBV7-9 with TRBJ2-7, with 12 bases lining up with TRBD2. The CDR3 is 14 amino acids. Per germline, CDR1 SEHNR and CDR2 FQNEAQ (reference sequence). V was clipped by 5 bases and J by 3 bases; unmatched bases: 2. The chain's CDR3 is CASSMTSGSYEQYF. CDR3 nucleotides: TGTGCCAGCAGCATGACTAGCGGGAGCTACGAGCAGTACTTC.

For the CDR3, the DNA is TGTGCCAGCTCACCGAACCAAGCCTCAAATGAAAAACTGTTTTTT. Its translation is CASSPNQASNEKLFF. The V gene is TRBV18, the J gene TRBJ1-4, with D hard to call. Trimming took 3 bases from V and 5 from J, leaving 13 bases between them. Germline-derived CDR1 and CDR2 are KGHSH and LQKENI. The CDR3 covers 15 residues.

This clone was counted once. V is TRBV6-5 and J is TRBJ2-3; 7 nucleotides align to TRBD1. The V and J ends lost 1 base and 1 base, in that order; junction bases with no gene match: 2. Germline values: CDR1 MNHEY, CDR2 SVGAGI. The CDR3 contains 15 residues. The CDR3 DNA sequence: TGTGCCAGCAGTTACTTAACAGGGGGCACAGATACGCAGTATTTT. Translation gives CASSYLTGGTDTQYF.

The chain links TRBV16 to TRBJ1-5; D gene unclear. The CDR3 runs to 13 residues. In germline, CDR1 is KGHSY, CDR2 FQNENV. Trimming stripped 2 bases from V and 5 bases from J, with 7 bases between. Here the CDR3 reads CASSQNTDQPQHF. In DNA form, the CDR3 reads TGTGCCAGCAGCCAAAACACAGATCAGCCCCAGCATTTT.

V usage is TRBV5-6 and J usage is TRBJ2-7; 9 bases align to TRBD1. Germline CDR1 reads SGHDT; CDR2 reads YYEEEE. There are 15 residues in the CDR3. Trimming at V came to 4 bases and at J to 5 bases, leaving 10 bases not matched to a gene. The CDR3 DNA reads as TGTGCCAGCAGCCCCTCCGGGACAGGGTACCACGAGCAGTACTTC. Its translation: CASSPSGTGYHEQYF.